The 11 T cell receptor beta chains below were found in one sample sequenced in a study of T cell repertoires in cytomegalovirus infection. TCRdb reprocessed the reads via MiXCR and lists one record per CDR3 protein. The repertoire holds 290,000 or so distinct CDR3 sequences, roughly 9.3% seen once, with around 2.4% in the top ten. Material: PBMCs. Every receptor here comes from a human donor in good health (CMV status not recorded). Some clones in this sample may be carry-over from other donors' samples.

This clonotype was counted only a few times. V usage is TRBV20-1 and J usage is TRBJ2-5, with D unclear. This CDR3 comprises 14 residues. The germline V gene has CDR1 DFQATT and CDR2 SNEGSKA (reference sequence). Trimming removed 0 bases at V and 1 base at J, with 9 bases between. CDR3 coding DNA: TGCAGTGCTAGAGATATAGGTTTCCAAGAGACCCAGTACTTC. Amino acids: CSARDIGFQETQYF.

V usage is TRBV28 and J usage is TRBJ2-7; tentatively, D is TRBD1 (5 bases). The CDR3 is made up of 12 amino acids. Germline V gene sequence: CDR1 MDHEN, CDR2 SYDVKM. V was cut by 3 bases and J by 6 bases, with 9 bases left in between. The CDR3 protein is CASSFRGFEQYV. CDR3 in DNA: TGTGCCAGCAGTTTTAGGGGATTCGAGCAGTACGTC.

This clonotype was observed at least ten times. The chain employs TRBV7-8 and TRBJ2-3, with a tentative D call TRBD2 (7 bases). V shed 3 bases and J shed 6 bases, with 16 bases lying between them. The CDR3 length is 15 residues. CDR1 SGHVS and CDR2 FQNEAQ come from the germline V gene. The CDR3 coding sequence is TGTGCCAGCAGCTTGACGGGGGGCAGCTCTGATACGCAGTATTTT. This codes for CASSLTGGSSDTQYF.

This clonotype came up a few times. The CDR3 DNA reads TGTGCCAGCAGTTCGTGGACGGGGAGGAATGAAAAACTGTTTTTT. It encodes CASSSWTGRNEKLFF. The gene calls are TRBV28 and TRBJ1-4; D remains ambiguous. The CDR3 runs 15 residues. V gave up 4 bases and J gave up 5 bases, with 14 bases separating them. CDR1 is MDHEN, CDR2 SYDVKM, per germline.

This clonotype has only a few counts. CDR3 DNA sequence: TGTGCCAGCAGTTACTCGCGGGATACAGGGGCGCGAGAGACCCAGTACTTC. Residues: CASSYSRDTGARETQYF. The chain has TRBV6-5 and TRBJ2-5; D is perhaps TRBD1 (7 bases). Germline assignment: CDR1 MNHEY and CDR2 SVGAGI. With 0 bases removed from V and 4 bases from J, the gap between germline ends came to 18 bases. This CDR3 has 17 amino acids.

This rearrangement joins TRBV29-1 to TRBJ2-7, with a weak D call TRBD1 (5 bases). CDR3 size: 11 residues. Trimming cost V 6 bases and J 3 bases, with 9 bases left between them. Germline V gene sequence: CDR1 SQVTM, CDR2 ANQGSEA. The CDR3 DNA sequence: TGCAGCGTCCTCCAGGGCTACGAGCAGTACTTC. Its translation: CSVLQGYEQYF.

This sequence joins TRBV2 and TRBJ2-5; D is undetermined. Trimming cost V 7 bases and J 1 base, with 10 bases left between them. The CDR3 sequence is 13 residues long. Germline V gene data show CDR1 as SNHLY and CDR2 as FYNNEI. The CDR3 loop is CASIGVLQETQYF. The CDR3 DNA is TGTGCCAGCATTGGAGTCCTCCAAGAGACCCAGTACTTC.

V and J are TRBV27 and TRBJ1-5; a weak D match, TRBD1 (5 bases). In germline, CDR1 is MNHEY, CDR2 SMNVEV (reference sequence). V was shortened by 5 bases and J by 9 bases, with 14 bases between the two germline ends. The CDR3 loop spans 13 amino acids. CDR3 sequence: CASSPGSSWPQHF. Here the CDR3 DNA reads TGTGCCAGCAGTCCAGGGTCCTCATGGCCCCAGCATTTT.

In its sample, this clonotype was seen many times. The V gene is TRBV20-1, the J gene TRBJ1-2, with 7 bases identical to TRBD1. This CDR3 comprises 14 residues. V dropped 5 bases and J dropped 1; count of bases not matched to a gene: 7. Per the germline V gene, CDR1 is DFQATT and CDR2 is SNEGSKA (reference sequence). Here the CDR3 reads CSAYPGQSNYGYTF. Written as DNA, the CDR3 is TGCAGTGCTTATCCGGGACAGAGTAACTATGGCTACACCTTC.

This clonotype was recorded at least ten times. The chain is built from TRBV20-1 and TRBJ1-5; the match to TRBD1 covers 7 bases. There are 15 residues in the CDR3. V trimming: 3 bases; J trimming: 1 base; junction bases outside the gene matches: 6. Germline loops: CDR1 DFQATT, CDR2 SNEGSKA (reference sequence). DNA for the CDR3: TGCAGTGCTAGCCAGGGGGGCATGAGCAATCAGCCCCAGCATTTT. This codes for CSASQGGMSNQPQHF.

The V gene is TRBV29-1, the J gene TRBJ2-2; 8 bases are a match to TRBD1. The CDR3 spans 13 residues. Germline CDR1 is SQVTM and CDR2 is ANQGSEA. Unmatched junction bases numbered 6, after V lost 7 bases and J lost 5 bases. CDR3 nucleotides: TGCAGCGGTGGACAGGGTTTGACCGGGGAGCTGTTTTTT. Amino acid sequence: CSGGQGLTGELFF.